This is a list of T cell receptor beta chains from one sample in a study of T-cell memory formation after mild COVID-19. Using its own MiXCR run on the 5' RACE reads, TCRdb lists one record per CDR3 protein. This sample has over 70,000 distinct CDR3 sequences, with about 12% found just once. The sequencing input was PBMCs or a T cell subset sorted from them (not recorded which). These receptors all stem from an adult woman who had mild COVID-19 (a few samples of this study predate the infection). Cell type and time point are not known. The conserved cysteine and the conserved F or W are not part of the CDR3 here. The D gene is left open where the match is weak.

D | V | CDR3
TRBD2 | TRBV7-2 | ASSDRTSGGRTTDTQY
TRBD2 | TRBV6-4 | ASSERGATDTQY
TRBD1 | TRBV6-2/TRBV6-3 | ASSLRATGTDYEQY
. | TRBV11-2 | ASSLDTGSYEQY
. | TRBV12-3/TRBV12-4 | ASSLGGARGYGTEAF
. | TRBV4-2 | ASSQDRWQTNTGELF
. | TRBV7-9 | ASSLSTVSYEQY
. | TRBV6-5 | ASSYHGENTEAF
TRBD1 | TRBV4-1 | ASSQVGRGLKTQY
TRBD1 | TRBV20-1 | SASEGASNQPQH
. | TRBV20-1 | SATGDRENEQF
. | TRBV4-1 | ASSQSPADSYEQY
TRBD2 | TRBV29-1 | SVEDHDGVAGGFPSYEQY
. | TRBV7-2 | ASSQLRGPSTDTQY
. | TRBV5-1 | ASSGHRTGVAYEQY
. | TRBV12-3/TRBV12-4 | ASSFYQGEETQY
. | TRBV7-7 | ASSLDPGSQETQY
TRBD1 | TRBV14 | ASSPNRDRYFYEQY
. | TRBV7-8 | ASSLTDNSPLH
. | TRBV12-3/TRBV12-4 | ASSLSWVLEQY
TRBD1 | TRBV6-2/TRBV6-3 | ASTKTGSPYNEQF
. | TRBV11-2 | ASSILQNLNTEAF
TRBD2 | TRBV5-5 | ASSLEDGLEPDTQY
. | TRBV5-1 | AGSTEPFLNYGYT
TRBD2 | TRBV12-3/TRBV12-4 | ASSTLGLAKETQY
. | TRBV7-2 | ASSLDPGELF
TRBD1 | TRBV7-6 | ASSPGQGVYSTYEQY
TRBD1 | TRBV6-5 | ASRITGDYGYT
TRBD1 | TRBV29-1 | SVDPGQGLAGELF
TRBD1 | TRBV6-5 | ASSNFRQGVSEQY
. | TRBV29-1 | SGGSNSYEQY